The next 22 T cell receptor beta chains were all read from a single sample in a study of identical twins. TCRdb processed the 5' RACE reads anew with MiXCR; each CDR3 protein has one entry. The sample has fewer than 350,000 distinct CDR3 sequences; 6.5% to 9.5% are singletons. The same sample was also studied in work on yellow fever vaccine responses in identical twins.

Sequencing was carried out using memory (CD45RO+) T cells sorted from blood. The receptors here all came from a woman under 30 in good health.

This clonotype was picked up many times. The gene calls are TRBV5-1 and TRBJ2-1; 8 positions agree with TRBD2. Germline assignment: CDR1 SGHRS and CDR2 YFSETQ. CDR3 size: 16 residues. J gave up 3 bases and V 4 bases, and 9 bases lay outside the gene matches. CDR3 sequence: CASSPGGGLLYNEQFF. The CDR3, as DNA: TGCGCCAGCAGCCCCGGGGGGGGCCTCCTCTACAATGAGCAGTTCTTC.

The chain carries TRBV29-1 and TRBJ2-1; TRBD2 aligns across 10 bases. Trimming cost V 4 bases and J 7 bases; bases outside gene matches: 10. The CDR3 is made up of 15 amino acids. Looked up from germline, CDR1 is SQVTM and CDR2 is ANQGSEA. This CDR3 reads CSVVSFSGGRNEQFF. The CDR3 nucleotides are TGCAGCGTTGTGAGTTTTAGCGGGGGGAGGAATGAGCAGTTCTTC.

This clonotype was counted only a few times. This rearrangement joins TRBV5-1 to TRBJ2-5, with 10 positions matching TRBD1. Germline V CDR1 and CDR2: SGHRS, YFSETQ. V dropped 4 bases and J dropped 1; count of bases not matched to a gene: 4. The CDR3 extends over 15 amino acids. CDR3 protein: CASSGGQGIQETQYF. CDR3 DNA: TGCGCCAGCAGCGGGGGACAGGGGATCCAAGAGACCCAGTACTTC.

The chain uses TRBV7-2 and TRBJ2-7; 9 nucleotides agree with TRBD2. CDR1 and CDR2 from the germline V gene are SGHTA and FQGNSA. Unmatched junction bases numbered 3, after V lost 0 bases and J lost 0 bases. The CDR3 length is 16 residues. The DNA of the CDR3 is TGTGCCAGCAGCTTAGCTCGCGGGAGGGTCTCCTACGAGCAGTACTTC. It translates to CASSLARGRVSYEQYF.

This clonotype has at least ten counts. V usage is TRBV5-1 and J usage is TRBJ2-5; 9 nucleotides line up with TRBD1. CDR1 SGHRS and CDR2 YFSETQ come from the germline V gene. J gave up 4 bases and V 5 bases, and 12 bases lay outside the gene matches. The CDR3 is 16 amino acids. This CDR3 reads CASRQPGQGSSETQYF. The CDR3 DNA follows: TGCGCCAGCAGGCAACCGGGACAGGGCTCTTCAGAGACCCAGTACTTC.

CDR3 amino acids: CAFCLGLAGGWSYNEQFF. In DNA, the CDR3 is TGTGCCTTCTGCCTGGGACTAGCGGGAGGATGGTCCTACAATGAGCAGTTCTTC. The rearrangement uses TRBV12-3 or TRBV12-4 and TRBJ2-1; 15 nucleotides agree with TRBD2. V trimming: 11 bases; J trimming: 1 base; junction bases outside the gene matches: 12. This CDR3 comprises 18 residues.

This clonotype was detected a few times. The CDR3 DNA follows: TGTGCCAGCAGTTTAGCGGGAGAGATGGCAGATACGCAGTATTTT. Translated: CASSLAGEMADTQYF. The rearrangement joins TRBV6-4 to TRBJ2-3, with 9 bases lining up with TRBD2. The germline V gene has CDR1 MRHNA and CDR2 SNTAGT. The CDR3 sequence is 15 residues long. V shed 5 bases, J shed 4 bases, and the junction held 7 bases outside the gene matches.

This clonotype has more than one count but fewer than ten. This sequence joins TRBV3-1 and TRBJ2-7, with 14 bases that match TRBD2. There are 17 residues in the CDR3. Trimming at V came to 3 bases and at J to 1 base, leaving 5 bases not matched to a gene. CDR1 LGHDT and CDR2 YNNKEL come from the germline V gene (reference sequence). This CDR3 is CASSQGLAGDPSYEQYF. The CDR3 DNA sequence: TGTGCCAGCAGCCAGGGACTAGCGGGGGACCCATCCTACGAGCAGTACTTC.

This clonotype was detected many times. The V gene is TRBV12-3 or TRBV12-4, the J gene TRBJ1-6; D is possibly TRBD1 (5 bases). CDR3 length equals 14 residues. The V gene lost 5 bases and the J gene lost 7 bases, with 12 bases spanning the gap. CDR3 bases: TGTGCCAGCAGTCCTCAGGGACCAAATTCACCCCTCCACTTT. Its protein is CASSPQGPNSPLHF.

This sequence joins TRBV19 and TRBJ2-1; D possibly corresponds to TRBD1 (6 bases). The germline V and J ends were trimmed by 10 bases and 4 bases, with 26 bases remaining between them. CDR1 is LNHDA and CDR2 is SQIVND in the germline V gene (reference sequence). The CDR3 is 17 amino acids. DNA for the CDR3: TGTGCCACCCTATCTCCACAGGGTGTTTTGGCATACAATGAGCAGTTCTTC. This codes for CATLSPQGVLAYNEQFF.

Only a few counts were recorded for this clonotype. The gene calls are TRBV7-2 and TRBJ1-1, with D possibly being TRBD1 (5 bases). Trimming took 0 bases from V and 6 from J, leaving 14 bases between them. The CDR3 has 15 residues. Germline V CDR1 and CDR2: SGHTA, FQGNSA. The CDR3 nucleotides read TGTGCCAGCAGCTTAGCGCCGGGAGGGGTATCTGAAGCTTTCTTT. Encoded protein: CASSLAPGGVSEAFF.

The rearrangement joins TRBV28 to TRBJ2-7; D uncertain. V lost 5 bases, J lost 2 bases, and 13 bases lay in between. Germline V gene data show CDR1 as MDHEN and CDR2 as SYDVKM. There are 14 residues in the CDR3. The CDR3 DNA is TGTGCCAGCAGTCCCCCGGCGATTACCTACGAGCAGTACTTC. Encoded protein: CASSPPAITYEQYF.

The chain combines TRBV3-1 with TRBJ1-6; TRBD1 matches 9 bases. Germline CDR1 and CDR2: LGHDT and YNNKEL (reference sequence). V gave up 4 bases and J gave up 9 bases; unmatched junction bases: 4. This CDR3 has 14 residues. This chain's CDR3 is CASSLTGGGSPLHF. The CDR3 region has the DNA TGTGCCAGCAGCCTGACAGGGGGGGGTTCACCCCTCCACTTT.

The chain couples TRBV2 to TRBJ1-1; 8 bases line up with TRBD1. This CDR3 region has 15 residues. CDR1 is SNHLY and CDR2 is FYNNEI in the germline V gene. V lost 5 bases and J lost 1; bases outside the gene matches: 6. As DNA, the CDR3 is TGTGCCAGCAGTCAAGAGACAGGGGCGAACACTGAAGCTTTCTTT. Its protein is CASSQETGANTEAFF.

This clonotype was seen only a few times. This chain uses TRBV24-1 with TRBJ1-1; 7 nucleotides match TRBD1. From germline, CDR1 is KGHDR and CDR2 SFDVKD. After removal of 10 bases from V and 1 base from J, the junction contained 5 bases not matched to a gene. The CDR3 contains 13 residues. The CDR3 DNA reads as TGTGCCACAAGAAGGGGGCCGAACACTGAAGCTTTCTTT. Its protein product is CATRRGPNTEAFF.

V usage is TRBV4-1 and J usage is TRBJ1-4; tentatively, D is TRBD1 (6 bases). V was shortened by 0 bases and J by 5 bases, with 13 bases between the two germline ends. Germline CDR1 is MGHRA and CDR2 is YSYEKL. This CDR3 spans 16 amino acids. In DNA, the CDR3 is TGCGCCAGCAGCCAAGATAGGTTAGGGGGAAATGAAAAACTGTTTTTT. It encodes CASSQDRLGGNEKLFF.

This clonotype was observed a few times. The V gene is TRBV3-1, the J gene TRBJ2-4, with 9 bases that match TRBD1. Trimming cost V 2 bases and J 1 base; bases outside gene matches: 24. CDR3 size: 23 residues. CDR1 and CDR2 (germline): LGHDT, YNNKEL (reference sequence). For the CDR3, the DNA is TGTGCCAGCAGCCAACTTTTTACATCGCGGACAGGGGTCCCATCTTTGGCCAAAAACATTCAGTACTTC. Its protein product is CASSQLFTSRTGVPSLAKNIQYF.

This clonotype occurred many times. V gene TRBV20-1 combines with J gene TRBJ2-7; either TRBD1 or TRBD2 may fit D (6 bases each). Looked up from germline, CDR1 is DFQATT and CDR2 is SNEGSKA (reference sequence). V dropped 5 bases and J dropped 7 bases, with 21 bases sitting between them. The CDR3 totals 14 residues. The CDR3 DNA reads TGCAGTGCTGGCGGGGACAAGGCCAAGGGAGAGCAGTACGTC. Translated, it gives CSAGGDKAKGEQYV.

This clonotype was detected ten times or more. The chain recombines TRBV12-3 or TRBV12-4 with TRBJ2-7, with 7 positions matching TRBD2. This CDR3 comprises 14 residues. V lost 3 bases, J lost 1 base, and 3 bases stayed unmatched. The CDR3 loop reads CASSFGGLSYEQYF. The CDR3 DNA is TGTGCCAGCAGTTTTGGGGGACTATCCTACGAGCAGTACTTC.

The table lists this clonotype with many counts. The J gene is TRBJ2-1, the V gene TRBV3-1; TRBD1 might be the D (5 bases). The ends were cut back, 0 bases at V and 5 bases at J, with 8 bases in the middle. The CDR3 contains 14 residues. Germline V gene data show CDR1 as LGHDT and CDR2 as YNNKEL (reference sequence). This CDR3 is CASSQEDMDNEQFF. As DNA, the CDR3 is TGTGCCAGCAGCCAAGAGGACATGGACAATGAGCAGTTCTTC.

This clonotype was counted at least ten times. The chain joins TRBV4-1 to TRBJ2-5, with 9 bases matching TRBD2. This CDR3 comprises 15 residues. V shed 0 bases, J shed 5 bases, and the junction held 4 bases outside the gene matches. Germline V gives CDR1 MGHRA, CDR2 YSYEKL. In DNA form, the CDR3 reads TGCGCCAGCAGCCAAGATGGGACTAGCAAGGAGACCCAGTACTTC. Translating gives CASSQDGTSKETQYF.

This chain joins TRBV3-1 and TRBJ1-6; D uncertain. Germline CDR1 is LGHDT and CDR2 is YNNKEL (reference sequence). This CDR3 region has 15 residues. Trimming removed 1 base from V and 7 bases from J, with 11 bases in between. Written as DNA, the CDR3 is TGTGCCAGCAGCCAAGTAGTCCAGTTAAATTCACCCCTCCACTTT. Protein product: CASSQVVQLNSPLHF.